This TCR beta chain was captured by sequencing in a study of T-cell reconstitution after alpha-beta-depleted transplantation in children. TCRbeta library preparation incorporated unique molecular identifiers. From the PCR reads, TCRdb called clonotypes with MiXCR, one entry per CDR3 protein. The sample lists hundreds of thousands of distinct CDR3 sequences; 16% were seen once. From germline, CDR1 is SGDLS and CDR2 YYNGEE. CDR3 size: 15 residues. Germline trimming cut 2 bases from V and 0 bases from J; bases unmatched to any gene: 5. The clonotype originates from a human donor who donated a stem cell graft to a child with acute myeloid leukemia. The sample was PBMCs from the stem cell graft donor, taken from the stem cell graft. The V call is TRBV9, the J call TRBJ2-7, with 7 bases aligning to TRBD2. CDR3 residues: CASSVAGGSSYEQYF. The DNA for the CDR3 is TGTGCCAGCAGCGTCGCCGGGGGGAGCTCCTACGAGCAGTACTTC.